This T cell receptor beta chain was captured by sequencing in a study of cytomegalovirus exposure and HLA in healthy donors. PCR involved 60 Vbeta and 13 Jbeta primers. Generated by immunoSEQ multiplex PCR, the TCRdb table keeps only in-frame clones and is missing some. Seen here are 110,000 or so clones, 60% to 80% observed once, and the top ten hold roughly 5%. The V and J ends lost 5 bases and 1 base, in that order; junction bases with no gene match: 7. The CDR3 is made up of 15 amino acids. Germline loops: CDR1 LNHNV, CDR2 YYDKDF (reference sequence). Input material: PBMCs. This sequence was found in a woman in her twenties or thirties in good health and CMV-seropositive. This chain links TRBV15 with TRBJ1-1; TRBD1 matches at 7 bases. CDR3 amino acids: CATSFRTGANTEAFF. Here the CDR3 DNA reads TGTGCCACCAGCTTTAGGACAGGAGCGAACACTGAAGCTTTCTTT. Looking up the rest from reference TRBV15 and TRBJ1-1 gives the full variable domain: DAMVIQNPRYQVTQFGKPVTLSCSQTLNHNVMYWYQQKSSQAPKLLFHYYDKDFNNEADTPDNFQSRRPNTSFCFLDIRSPGLGDTAMYLCATSFRTGANTEAFFGQGTRLTVV.